Presented here are 20 T cell receptor beta chains from one specimen sequenced in a study of T cell responses to AZD1222 COVID-19 vaccine. Profiling relied on immunoSEQ multiplex PCR, and the TCRdb table lists in-frame clones only, not all of them. The profile shows some 120,000 clones, around 94% of them singletons. Sequencing was performed on peripheral blood, taken on day 0 of AZD1222 vaccination. All receptors come from an adult in good health.

The table lists this clone with a count of one. The chain is built from TRBV6-5 and TRBJ1-6, with D hard to call. The length of the CDR3 is 15 residues. Germline V CDR1 and CDR2: MNHEY, SVGAGI. With 5 bases removed from V and 0 bases from J, the gap between germline ends came to 8 bases. CDR3 loop: CASSRVSSYNSPLHF. CDR3 coding DNA: TGTGCCAGCAGTCGCGTCAGCTCCTATAATTCACCCCTCCACTTT.

J is TRBJ1-6 and V is TRBV30; TRBD1 matches at 9 bases. The ends lost 4 bases at V and 9 bases at J; junction bases unmatched: 10. Germline V lookup: CDR1 GTSNPN, CDR2 SVGIG (reference sequence). The CDR3 loop spans 15 amino acids. The CDR3 loop reads CAWTVQSTGGSPLHF. The CDR3 nucleotides are TGTGCCTGGACCGTACAGTCGACAGGGGGTTCACCCCTCCACTTT.

This chain links TRBV29-1 with TRBJ2-1, with 10 bases lining up with TRBD2. V trimming: 3 bases; J trimming: 9 bases; junction bases outside the gene matches: 11. CDR1 and CDR2 (germline): SQVTM, ANQGSEA. There are 15 residues in the CDR3. CDR3 DNA: TGCAGCGTTGATTGGAGACTAGCGGGTGGTACTGAGCAGTTCTTC. It codes for CSVDWRLAGGTEQFF.

This chain uses TRBV28 with TRBJ1-2, with D maybe TRBD1 (6 bases). V was pared by 5 bases and J by 5 bases, with 9 bases between. The CDR3 has 12 residues. Germline lookup yields CDR1 MDHEN and CDR2 SYDVKM. This CDR3 is CASSQTGYGYTF. For the CDR3, the DNA is TGTGCCAGCAGTCAAACAGGGTATGGCTACACCTTC.

This clone occurred once. At one end the junction does not follow the germline gene, possibly because of a read error. This sequence joins TRBV18 and TRBJ1-2; 8 nucleotides match TRBD1. The CDR3 contains 14 residues. Germline lookup yields CDR1 KGHSH and CDR2 LQKENI. DNA for the CDR3: TGTGCCAGCTCGCCACAGGGGGACGGCTATGGCTACACCTTC. Amino acid sequence: CASSPQGDGYGYTF.

The chain combines TRBV7-9 with TRBJ1-2; 7 nucleotides align to TRBD1. V lost 1 base to trimming and J lost 6 bases; unmatched junction nucleotides: 2. CDR3 size: 13 residues. Per germline, CDR1 SEHNR and CDR2 FQNEAQ (reference sequence). The CDR3 here is CASSLGQGDGYTF. The CDR3 nucleotides are TGTGCCAGCAGCTTAGGACAGGGTGATGGCTACACCTTC. The full variable domain, rest sourced from reference TRBV7-9 and TRBJ1-2, is DTGVSQNPRHKITKRGQNVTFRCDPISEHNRLYWYRQTLGQGPEFLTYFQNEAQLEKSRLLSDRFSAERPKGSFSTLEIQRTEQGDSAMYLCASSLGQGDGYTFGSGTRLTVV.

J is TRBJ2-2 and V is TRBV5-1, with D uncertain. The CDR3 consists of 14 residues. V lost 4 bases, J lost 2 bases, and 9 bases lay in between. The germline V gene has CDR1 SGHRS and CDR2 YFSETQ. Here the CDR3 reads CASSQPVNTGELFF. CDR3 nucleotide sequence: TGCGCCAGCAGCCAGCCAGTCAACACCGGGGAGCTGTTTTTT.

The rearrangement uses TRBV2 and TRBJ2-5; 7 bases match TRBD2. CDR1 SNHLY and CDR2 FYNNEI come from the germline V gene. There are 14 residues in the CDR3. V shed 7 bases and J 8 bases; nucleotides not matched to a gene: 13. The CDR3 DNA reads TGTGCCAGCAAGAACGGGAGGACCCAAGTTACCCAGTACTTC. Amino acids: CASKNGRTQVTQYF.

V is TRBV5-1 and J is TRBJ2-5; 12 bases agree with TRBD2. The V and J ends lost 3 bases and 5 bases, in that order; junction bases with no gene match: 5. CDR1 is SGHRS and CDR2 is YFSETQ in the germline V gene. The CDR3 runs 15 residues. The CDR3 coding sequence is TGCGCCAGCAGCTACCTAGCGGGAGGGGCGGAGACCCAGTACTTC. This codes for CASSYLAGGAETQYF.

The rearrangement uses TRBV29-1 and TRBJ2-3; 7 positions agree with TRBD2. Per germline, CDR1 SQVTM and CDR2 ANQGSEA. The CDR3 length is 14 residues. V lost 4 bases and J lost 5; bases outside the gene matches: 9. The CDR3 DNA follows: TGCAGCGTTGTGAGTGCGGGAGTTGGAGATACGCAGTATTTT. Its protein product is CSVVSAGVGDTQYF.

This chain links TRBV30 with TRBJ2-1; 7 nucleotides match TRBD2. Per the germline V gene, CDR1 is GTSNPN and CDR2 is SVGIG (reference sequence). The V gene end was trimmed by 4 bases and the J gene end by 5 bases; junction bases not matched to a gene: 14. The CDR3 covers 16 residues. As DNA, the CDR3 is TGTGCCTGGACTGTAGTGGGAGGGCCCGTCCACAATGAGCAGTTCTTC. This codes for CAWTVVGGPVHNEQFF.

This rearrangement joins TRBV7-2 to TRBJ2-5; D gene uncertain. Germline CDR1 is SGHTA and CDR2 is FQGNSA. Trimming took 5 bases from V and 7 from J, leaving 26 bases between them. CDR3 length: 17 amino acids. The CDR3: CASSPLEYTLSSRTQYF. CDR3 nucleotide sequence: TGTGCCAGCAGCCCCCTAGAATATACCCTCTCTTCGAGGACCCAGTACTTC. Full variable domain (outside the CDR3, taken from reference TRBV7-2 and TRBJ2-5): GAGVSQSPSNKVTEKGKDVELRCDPISGHTALYWYRQSLGQGLEFLIYFQGNSAPDKSGLPSDRFSAERTGGSVSTLTIQRTQQEDSAVYLCASSPLEYTLSSRTQYFGPGTRLLVL.

This clone appeared once. This chain uses TRBV27 with TRBJ1-2; D perhaps matches TRBD1 (5 bases). The CDR3 loop spans 14 amino acids. Germline-derived CDR1 and CDR2 are MNHEY and SMNVEV (reference sequence). The V end was cut by 5 bases, the J end by 4 bases, with 14 bases between. The CDR3 DNA is TGTGCCAGCAGTCGACGCGGGACGGCCTATGGCTACACCTTC. Translated, it gives CASSRRGTAYGYTF.

The chain recombines TRBV30 with TRBJ1-2; D is undetermined. V lost 7 bases and J 5 bases, leaving 20 bases between the germline ends. Germline CDR1 is GTSNPN and CDR2 is SVGIG (reference sequence). CDR3 length: 14 residues. Here the CDR3 reads CALFDGEIGYGYTF. In DNA form, the CDR3 reads TGTGCCTTATTCGACGGGGAAATAGGGTATGGCTACACCTTC.

The chain recombines TRBV18 with TRBJ2-7, with a tentative D call TRBD1 (5 bases). Germline CDR1 reads KGHSH; CDR2 reads LQKENI. V lost 5 bases to trimming and J lost 3 bases, with 8 bases between them. The CDR3 length is 12 residues. The CDR3 spells CASSDQGYEQYF. For the CDR3, the DNA is TGTGCCAGCTCAGACCAGGGCTACGAGCAGTACTTC. Drawing the rest from reference TRBV18 and TRBJ2-7, the complete variable domain is NAGVMQNPRHLVRRRGQEARLRCSPMKGHSHVYWYRQLPEEGLKFMVYLQKENIIDESGMPKERFSAEFPKEGPSILRIQQVVRGDSAAYFCASSDQGYEQYFGPGTRLTVT.

The chain joins TRBV7-8 to TRBJ1-5; 9 bases match TRBD1. Looked up from germline, CDR1 is SGHVS and CDR2 is FQNEAQ. The CDR3 runs 18 residues. J gave up 0 bases and V 4 bases, and 10 bases lay outside the gene matches. The CDR3 DNA is TGTGCCAGCAGCTCCGCCCGGGACAGGGTTGGTAGCAATCAGCCCCAGCATTTT. Residues: CASSSARDRVGSNQPQHF.

The rearrangement uses TRBV12-3 or TRBV12-4 and TRBJ1-1; D possibly corresponds to TRBD1 (6 bases). The CDR3 is 13 residues long. Trimming left V 7 bases short and J 4 bases short, with 13 bases between. The CDR3 DNA reads as TGTGCCAGCATAATAGGGGGTATCACTGAAGCTTTCTTT. Amino acid sequence: CASIIGGITEAFF.

The chain recombines TRBV4-1 with TRBJ2-7, with D tentatively TRBD1 or TRBD2 (5 bases each). The V gene's germline CDR1 is MGHRA and CDR2 YSYEKL. V was cut by 8 bases and J by 0 bases, with 11 bases left in between. This CDR3 is 13 amino acids long. CDR3 DNA sequence: TGCGCCAGCGGGGGTCCGAGCTCCTACGAGCAGTACTTC. It translates to CASGGPSSYEQYF.

The rearrangement uses TRBV6-5 and TRBJ1-6; D call uncertain. CDR3 length equals 14 residues. Germline values: CDR1 MNHEY, CDR2 SVGAGI. Trimming removed 8 bases from V and 1 base from J, with 9 bases in between. The chain's CDR3 is CASGDRSYNSPLHF. CDR3 DNA sequence: TGTGCCAGCGGGGATCGATCCTATAATTCACCCCTCCACTTT.

The rearrangement joins TRBV11-2 to TRBJ1-1; the D is unclear. The CDR3 covers 13 residues. V shed 1 base and J shed 3 bases, with 6 bases lying between them. Per the germline V gene, CDR1 is SGHAT and CDR2 is FQNNGV. The CDR3 sequence is CASSLALDTEAFF. The CDR3 DNA is TGTGCCAGCAGCTTAGCATTGGACACTGAAGCTTTCTTT.